This is a list of T cell receptor beta chains from one sample in a study of response to subunit inactivated influenza vaccine. One entry per CDR3 protein results from TCRdb running MiXCR on the RT-PCR reads. The data contain hundreds of thousands of distinct CDR3 sequences, more than 11% of them singletons. Here the sequenced sample was PBMCs from blood, taken 14 days before vaccination. The receptors come from a man between 45 and 60 years old who received an inactivated influenza vaccine. CDR3s include the opening cysteine and the closing phenylalanine or tryptophan. A D gene is named only where the DNA matches it firmly. Part of the rows lack a size; the others show once, few, many or a class for expanded clones.

v_gene	abundance	d_gene	j_gene	CDR3nt	CDR3aa
TRBV10-3	-	TRBD1	TRBJ1-2	TGTGCCATCATCGCGGACAGGGGGCACGGTGGCTACACCTTC	CAIIADRGHGGYTF
TRBV4-3	few	-	TRBJ1-2	TGCGCCAGCAGCCAAATCACCGGGACAAACTATGGCTACACCTTC	CASSQITGTNYGYTF
TRBV20-1	-	-	TRBJ2-3	TGCAGTGCTAGGGGGCAGATGGCAGATACGCAGTATTTT	CSARGQMADTQYF
TRBV20-1	few	-	TRBJ2-7	TGCAGTGCTGGAAGTGCAGGTTCTCGTTTAGACGAGCAGTACTTC	CSAGSAGSRLDEQYF
TRBV7-2	-	-	TRBJ2-1	TGTGCCAGCAGCTCAAGGGGGGGCCTCTACAATGAGCAGTTCTTC	CASSSRGGLYNEQFF
TRBV27	-	TRBD2	TRBJ2-1	TGTGCCAGCAGTCCCCAAACTAGCGGGGTTTACAATGAGCAGTTCTTC	CASSPQTSGVYNEQFF
TRBV19	few	-	TRBJ2-1	TGTGCCAGTAGTATATTAGCGCTCTCCTACAATGAGCAGTTCTTC	CASSILALSYNEQFF
TRBV24-1	few	TRBD2	TRBJ2-3	TGTGCCACCAGTGACCCCGGGACTAGCGGGGCCACAGATACGCAGTATTTT	CATSDPGTSGATDTQYF
TRBV5-5	many	-	TRBJ2-3	TGTGCCAGCAGCGAACGGACAGGCACAGATACGCAGTATTTT	CASSERTGTDTQYF
TRBV20-1	-	-	TRBJ2-1	TGCAGTGCTAGAGATCCGCGCCTGGGTGGGCGGAATGAGCAGTTCTTC	CSARDPRLGGRNEQFF
TRBV20-1	-	-	TRBJ2-5	TGCAGTGCTAGAGTCCAAACTACTAGGCGAGAGACCCAGTACTTC	CSARVQTTRRETQYF
TRBV6-2/TRBV6-3	many	-	TRBJ2-3	TGTGCCAGCACCCTAACGGACGTCCCAGATACGCAGTATTTT	CASTLTDVPDTQYF
TRBV2	-	-	TRBJ1-4	TGTGCCAGCAGGGGGGCAGCAACTAATGAAAAACTGTTTTTT	CASRGAATNEKLFF
TRBV2	few	-	TRBJ2-3	TGTGCCAGCAGTGAAGCCGCGACTAGGACAGATACGCAGTATTTT	CASSEAATRTDTQYF
TRBV4-3	-	-	TRBJ2-4	TGCGCCAGCAGCCAAGATGACGGGTCTGAAGCCAAAAACATTCAGTACTTC	CASSQDDGSEAKNIQYF
TRBV20-1	many	TRBD2	TRBJ2-1	TGCAGTGCTCTACTAGCGGGAGGGGTTGATGAGCAGTTCTTC	CSALLAGGVDEQFF
TRBV10-3	-	-	TRBJ2-6	TGTGCCATCAGTGAACCAAGGGGGGCCTCTGGGGCCAACGTCCTGACTTTC	CAISEPRGASGANVLTF
TRBV9	many	TRBD2	TRBJ2-7	TGTGCCAGCAGCGTGGGAGCGGGAAAAACCTACGAGCAGTACTTC	CASSVGAGKTYEQYF
TRBV12-3/TRBV12-4	many	TRBD2	TRBJ2-5	TGTGCCAGCAGGGAGCGGGGGGGCAGAGAGACCCAGTACTTC	CASRERGGRETQYF
TRBV9	-	TRBD1	TRBJ1-2	TGTGCCAGCAGCGCGACAGGGAGCGGCTACACCTTC	CASSATGSGYTF
TRBV7-8	few	-	TRBJ2-1	TGTGCCAGCAGCTCCCGACGTTTGCACAATGAGCAGTTCTTC	CASSSRRLHNEQFF
TRBV29-1	many	-	TRBJ1-1	TGCAGCGTTGGAGACACTGAAGCTTTCTTT	CSVGDTEAFF
TRBV11-2	-	-	TRBJ2-1	TGTGCCAGCAGCTTAGATGAGGGGGGGGCTTACAATGAGCAGTTCTTC	CASSLDEGGAYNEQFF
TRBV5-1	many	-	TRBJ2-2	TGCGCCAGCAGCTTGGCCTTCACCGGGGAGCTGTTTTTT	CASSLAFTGELFF
TRBV21-1	-	-	TRBJ1-2	TGTGCCAGCAGCAAACCGTCGCTTTATGGCTACACCTTC	CASSKPSLYGYTF
TRBV5-1	many	TRBD1	TRBJ2-3	TGCGCCAGCAGCCCAAGAATGACAGGGGTGTTTGCAGATACGCAGTATTTT	CASSPRMTGVFADTQYF